The T cell receptor beta chain described here comes from a study of tumor and adjacent non-tumor tissue in lung cancer. As for the study in general: Aged roughly 30 to 85 years, patients included fewer than 11 men and about 5 women with stage I to III disease. Each sample yielded 3.5 million to 4.5 million productive TCRbeta reads on average.

With regard to this clonotype: Its specificity is not known.

This sample's RNA came from whole unsorted tissue. Chemotherapy-naive patients with new lung cancer underwent thoracic surgery in China, August–November 2014. V shed 9 bases, J shed 4 bases, and the junction held 13 bases outside the gene matches. Germline assignment: CDR1 MNHEY and CDR2 SVGAGI. The CDR3 length is 15 residues. Findings and caveats of the study: Tumor repertoires had a smaller top 100 clone share than normal lung.

Three rounds of nested PCR, following a modified ARM-PCR protocol, produced the TCRbeta library. TCRdb re-analysed the multiplex PCR reads in MiXCR, keeping a single row per CDR3 protein. The sample includes roughly 75,000 distinct CDR3 sequences, under 80% of them seen just once. The sample comprised lung tumor tissue. The rearrangement joins TRBV6-5 to TRBJ2-3; 7 bases match TRBD1. This receptor was identified in a woman aged 45-65 years with non-small cell lung cancer. The CDR3 nucleotides are TGTGCCAGTAGCGTCTCCAGGGGGTGCGCAGATACGCAGTATTTT. Amino acid sequence: CASSVSRGCADTQYF.